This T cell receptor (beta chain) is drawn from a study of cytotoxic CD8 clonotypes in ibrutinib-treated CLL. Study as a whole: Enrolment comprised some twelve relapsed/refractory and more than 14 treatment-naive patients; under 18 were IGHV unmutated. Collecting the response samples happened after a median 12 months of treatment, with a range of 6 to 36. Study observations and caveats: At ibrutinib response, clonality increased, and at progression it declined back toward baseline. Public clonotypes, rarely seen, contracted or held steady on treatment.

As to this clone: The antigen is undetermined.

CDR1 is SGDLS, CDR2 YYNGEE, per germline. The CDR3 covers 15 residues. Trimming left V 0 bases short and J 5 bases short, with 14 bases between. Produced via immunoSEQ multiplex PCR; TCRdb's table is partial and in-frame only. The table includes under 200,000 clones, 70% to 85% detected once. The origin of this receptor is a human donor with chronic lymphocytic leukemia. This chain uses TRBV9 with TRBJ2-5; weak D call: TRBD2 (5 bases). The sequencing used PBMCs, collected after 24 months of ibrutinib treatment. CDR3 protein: CASSVDLTSGETQYF. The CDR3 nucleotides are TGTGCCAGCAGCGTAGATCTAACTAGTGGGGAGACCCAGTACTTC.